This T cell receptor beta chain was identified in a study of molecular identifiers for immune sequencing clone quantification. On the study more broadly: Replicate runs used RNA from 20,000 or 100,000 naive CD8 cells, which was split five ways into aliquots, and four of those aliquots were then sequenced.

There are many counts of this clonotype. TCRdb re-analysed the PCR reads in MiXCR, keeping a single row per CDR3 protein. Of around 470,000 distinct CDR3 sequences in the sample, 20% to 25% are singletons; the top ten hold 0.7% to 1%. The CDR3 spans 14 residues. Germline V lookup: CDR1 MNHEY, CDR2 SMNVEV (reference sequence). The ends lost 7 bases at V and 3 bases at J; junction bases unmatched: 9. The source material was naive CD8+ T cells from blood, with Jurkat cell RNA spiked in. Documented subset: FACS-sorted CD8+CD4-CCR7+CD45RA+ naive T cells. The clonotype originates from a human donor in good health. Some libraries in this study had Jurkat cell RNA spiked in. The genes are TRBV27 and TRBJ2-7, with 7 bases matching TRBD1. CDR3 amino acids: CASKQGAGGYEQYF. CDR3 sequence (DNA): TGTGCCAGCAAACAGGGTGCAGGGGGCTACGAGCAGTACTTC.